This TCR beta chain was profiled in a study of shared clonotypes between healthy human individuals. General study findings and limits: Naive CD4 clonotype sharing across several donors was about 5%.

The protocol was immunoSEQ multiplex PCR, while the TCRdb copy is restricted to in-frame clones and leaves out a portion. This sample carries roughly 2.2 million clones, more than 85% of them seen once, and the ten largest clones take about 0.39%. Points on this clone: What it binds is unknown. Other DNA sequences in the sample encode the same CDR3.

V was shortened by 4 bases and J by 1 base, with 7 bases between the two germline ends. Germline V lookup: CDR1 MNHNS, CDR2 SASEGT. The CDR3 consists of 13 residues. Sequencing was performed on naive CD4+ T cells from PBMCs. Subset meaning: CD45RA+ positively selected. The V call is TRBV6-1, the J call TRBJ1-1; D gene uncertain. The sequence was obtained from a man between 18 and 35 years old in good health. Some clones in this sample may be carry-over from other donors' samples. The CDR3 DNA follows: TGTGCCAGCAGTGTGGGAGGGAACACTGAAGCTTTCTTT. Amino acid sequence: CASSVGGNTEAFF.